The T cell receptor beta chain under discussion was sequenced for a study of T cells in Graves' hyperthyroidism and ophthalmopathy (dated by TCRdb to between 2018 and 2021). A note on the overall study: Peripheral blood was collected at initial diagnosis, before any treatment. Whether ophthalmopathy could be predicted prospectively was tested in an independent validation cohort made up of about 18 hyperthyroidism patients plus 17 patients who later progressed to ophthalmopathy. The paper reports TCR Vbeta CDR3 sequencing of about 140 peripheral blood samples: approximately 41 ophthalmopathy, about 75 hyperthyroidism and around 17 progressor patients. For training and testing, the roughly 100 patients in the discovery cohort were randomly divided in a 7:3 ratio. In addition, the study compared T-cell repertoires in thyroid tissue and in blood from several Graves' hyperthyroidism patients. Once sampling was done, hyperthyroidism patients were given methimazole at a starting dose of 30 mg daily, whereas ophthalmopathy patients were given high-dose intravenous methylprednisolone. A discovery cohort of around 100 patients, approximately 45 with Graves' ophthalmopathy and under 60 with stable Graves' hyperthyroidism, was used to find distinguishing TCR V-J signatures.

The TCR beta CDR3 regions were amplified from RNA transcripts. For the first round of RT-PCR on the TCR CDR3, the HTBI primer set was used together with the Qiagen OneStep RT-PCR kit. Libraries were constructed in a second round of multiplex PCR, after which size selection and purification were performed. Paired-end sequencing of the libraries was performed with 100 bp reads on an Illumina HiSeq2000. As for how the authors treated the data: SOAPnuke was used to process the raw data, with reads discarded if the reads contained adapters or uncalled bases, had a mean Phred below 15, or lacked an exact constant-primer or identifier match. COPE v1.2.5 was used to merge the high-quality paired reads, and each unique nucleotide sequence was defined as a clonotype. Clonotypes were aligned to IMGT TRBV, TRBD and TRBJ reference segments using MiTCR v1.1. The analysis was restricted to V-J combinations with a frequency above 0.0001, which together covered just over 99% of the repertoires. The TCS score was defined as the ratio of F50 (clonal expansion) to E x V (chaos), calculated using BLOSUM62-based TCRdist between CDR3 peptides within each V-J. Welch's t-statistics and random forest reduced 500 to 650 V-J features to around 14, which were used in a naive Bayes classifier (R e1071). TCRdb redid the processing of the public reads, applying fastp at Q25 and MiXCR, and retained in-frame beta chains. CDR3 protein sequences are deduplicated, and each keeps its most common genes and DNA. The V and J calls here are based on TCRdb, not the publication. Across this sample there are about 300,000 distinct CDR3 sequences, with roughly 17% seen only once. Approximately 35% of the sample is held by the ten biggest clonotypes.

A patient counted as having stable Graves' hyperthyroidism if no progression to ophthalmopathy occurred over 18 months of follow-up. Hyperthyroidism patients were aged 18 to 65 years and newly diagnosed, with disease duration of less than 2 months. The study excluded patients with uncontrolled infections, other autoimmune diseases, pregnancy or lactation. Diagnoses relied on clinical symptoms, serum thyroxine and TRAb, thyroid ultrasound and orbital computed tomography. PBMCs were isolated from 8 to 10 ml of fresh peripheral blood by Ficoll-Paque density gradient centrifugation. Trizol reagent was used to extract total RNA, and RNA quality was then checked on an Agilent 2100 Bioanalyzer. The germline V gene yields SGDLS for CDR1 and YYNGEE for CDR2. The CDR3 has 17 amino acids, counting the end cysteine and phenylalanine. Of all the DNA, just the CDR3 is kept, 51 bases in frame from base 1. V sheds 0 bases and J sheds 1 base, leaving 15 bases between their ends.

Points the paper makes about the study in general: Sample size was not statistically predetermined, and blinding of investigators to group allocation was not performed. A model built on a 13 V-J signature distinguished ophthalmopathy from stable hyperthyroidism, reaching 87.88% sensitivity and under 84% specificity in cross-validation and 80%/75% in testing. Most expanded thyroid clonotypes (frequency above 0.001) were also detected in blood, a finding suggesting that blood repertoires may reflect thyroid immune responses. In validation, progression to ophthalmopathy was predicted by the model with roughly 71% sensitivity and nearly 75% specificity, a median of about 6.8 months before onset.

This clonotype was picked up a small number of times. Its antigen specificity is not known. No per-base quality is available; no much larger clone lies one base away. The receptor chain draws on TRBV9 and TRBJ2-3, with an unclear D gene assignment. This receptor was taken from a man aged 30 to 45 with Graves' hyperthyroidism. Material for sequencing was blood. The CDR3 has the sequence CASSVDSAMSRTDTQYF. The sequenced DNA: TGTGCCAGCAGCGTAGATTCAGCTATGAGCCGCACAGATACGCAGTATTTT.